These 5 T cell receptor beta chains came from one sample sequenced in a study of blood T cell repertoires in COVID-19 (dated by TCRdb to between 2020 and 2021). Receptors were amplified or captured by the immunoSEQ multiplex PCR assay. In its TCRdb copy, this immuneACCESS table keeps in-frame sequences only and misses some clones. Where compared with another copy, unresolved V genes explain less than half of these, and the others have no known cause. Present in this sample are over 65,000 clones, 85% of which were seen just once. 15% to 20% of the sample lies in the top ten. The sample taken for sequencing was peripheral blood. All receptors derive from a man older than 75 with active or convalescent COVID-19.

The V and J genes are TRBV19 and TRBJ2-7, with 9 bases aligning to TRBD1. Germline assignment: CDR1 LNHDA and CDR2 SQIVND (reference sequence). V shed 6 bases, J shed 0 bases, and the junction held 6 bases outside the gene matches. CDR3 length equals 15 residues. The CDR3 reads CASRGDRANSYEQYV. The CDR3 DNA is TGTGCCAGTAGGGGGGACAGGGCTAACTCCTACGAGCAGTACGTC.

V gene TRBV6-1 combines with J gene TRBJ1-5; the D is unclear. V gave up 2 bases and J gave up 4 bases, with 6 bases separating them. This CDR3 has 13 residues. Germline values: CDR1 MNHNS, CDR2 SASEGT. The CDR3 sequence is CASSEQVNQPQHF. Written as DNA, the CDR3 is TGTGCCAGCAGTGAACAGGTGAATCAGCCCCAGCATTTT.

The V gene is TRBV24-1, the J gene TRBJ1-1, with 7 bases identical to TRBD1. The V segment lost 3 bases and the J segment 4 bases; nucleotides outside the gene matches: 7. The CDR3 is 15 amino acids. Germline CDR1 and CDR2: KGHDR and SFDVKD. The CDR3 nucleotides are TGTGCCACCAGTGATGCACAGGGGCCCAGCACTGAAGCTTTCTTT. This gives the protein CATSDAQGPSTEAFF.

This chain links TRBV6-4 with TRBJ2-5; a possible D gene is TRBD1 (7 bases). V lost 6 bases and J 1 base, leaving 12 bases between the germline ends. Germline V gives CDR1 MRHNA, CDR2 SNTAGT. This CDR3 has 14 residues. The CDR3 sequence: CASRRQGLQETQYF. The CDR3, as DNA: TGTGCCAGCAGGAGACAGGGACTCCAAGAGACCCAGTACTTC.

CDR3 sequence: CASSPGGVSPLHF. CDR3 bases: TGTGCCAGCAGTCCGGGGGGGGTTTCACCCCTCCACTTT. The chain employs TRBV28 and TRBJ1-6; a weak D match, TRBD1 (5 bases). The CDR3 runs 13 residues. In germline, CDR1 is MDHEN, CDR2 SYDVKM. V gave up 5 bases and J gave up 9 bases, with 11 bases separating them.